This TCR beta chain was sequenced in a study of CD8 T cells in ankylosing spondylitis. TCRdb re-called the 5' RACE reads through MiXCR, storing one row per CDR3 protein. The table records about 320,000 distinct CDR3 sequences, under 14% of them present only once. From germline, CDR1 is KGHSH and CDR2 LQKENI. The CDR3 sequence is 14 residues long. V lost 2 bases to trimming and J lost 2 bases, with 10 bases between them. This clonotype was recorded a few times. This TCR came from a female donor with ankylosing spondylitis or in good health (not recorded which). V is TRBV18 and J is TRBJ2-7; D call uncertain. Input material: blood, either unsorted or a sorted T cell fraction (not recorded which). The CDR3 DNA follows: TGTGCCAGCTCACCAAGGACGGATCCCTACGAGCAGTACTTC. It codes for CASSPRTDPYEQYF. Full variable domain (missing parts from reference TRBV18 and TRBJ2-7): NAGVMQNPRHLVRRRGQEARLRCSPMKGHSHVYWYRQLPEEGLKFMVYLQKENIIDESGMPKERFSAEFPKEGPSILRIQQVVRGDSAAYFCASSPRTDPYEQYFGPGTRLTVT.